This record looks at one T cell receptor (beta chain) sequence and its context. Its antigen is unknown. The record originates from a study of T cell responses to AZD1222 COVID-19 vaccine. Study-level findings and limits: The breadth and depth of Spike-specific TCRs increased once two AZD1222 doses had been given.

This CDR3 spans 15 amino acids. V gave up 2 bases and J gave up 2 bases, with 13 bases separating them. Germline V gene data show CDR1 as SNHLY and CDR2 as FYNNEI. Assay: immunoSEQ multiplex PCR; the TCRdb copy retains only in-frame clones and omits some. The data show approximately 150,000 clones, 80% to 95% seen once. The chain uses TRBV2 and TRBJ2-7; D ambiguous. Here the sequenced sample was peripheral blood, taken on day 0 of AZD1222 vaccination. The TCR sequence derives from an adult in good health. CDR3 loop: CASSEIVASPYEQYF. The CDR3 nucleotides read TGTGCCAGCAGTGAAATTGTGGCTAGTCCCTACGAGCAGTACTTC.